This T cell receptor (beta chain) originates from a study of response to subunit inactivated influenza vaccine. General study results and limits: A suggestion made by the authors is that each seasonal influenza vaccination recruits few new T cells.

Comment on this clonotype: Its antigen is not identified.

TCRdb re-called the RT-PCR reads through MiXCR, storing one row per CDR3 protein. The sample shows 450,000 to 600,000 distinct CDR3 sequences, 15% to 20% of them seen only once. Sample: CD4+ T cells sorted from PBMCs, taken roughly 24 months after vaccination. This sequence was found in a man aged 50 to 69 who received an inactivated influenza vaccine.

CDR3: CSARDVRQGTGGETQYF. CDR3 bases: TGCAGTGCTAGAGATGTGAGGCAGGGGACAGGGGGGGAGACCCAGTACTTC. The chain employs TRBV20-1 and TRBJ2-5, with 11 bases lining up with TRBD1. Germline V gives CDR1 DFQATT, CDR2 SNEGSKA (reference sequence). The CDR3 consists of 17 residues. V was clipped by 0 bases and J by 5 bases; unmatched bases: 11.